One and the same sample provided the 32 T cell receptor beta chains below, sequenced in a study of T cells after yellow fever vaccination. MiXCR was run by TCRdb on the 5' RACE reads, yielding one entry per CDR3 protein. In the table there are under 600,000 distinct CDR3 sequences, about 13% of which are singletons. The material sequenced was PBMCs, taken on the day of the yellow fever booster vaccination. These receptors all come from a young man who received the YFV17D yellow fever vaccine.

The sample holds a few counts of this clonotype. The chain combines TRBV7-3 with TRBJ2-1; TRBD2 agrees at 12 bases. Germline loops: CDR1 SGHTA, CDR2 FQGTGA. The CDR3 extends over 16 amino acids. The V and J ends lost 6 bases and 5 bases, in that order; junction bases with no gene match: 8. The CDR3 sequence: CASSRLAGDRDNEQFF. The CDR3 DNA follows: TGTGCCAGCAGTAGACTAGCGGGAGATCGGGACAATGAGCAGTTCTTC.

The genes are TRBV20-1 and TRBJ2-3; tentative D call: TRBD1 (6 bases). CDR3 length equals 14 residues. V lost 5 bases and J lost 2, with 14 bases in between. CDR1 is DFQATT and CDR2 is SNEGSKA in the germline V gene (reference sequence). The DNA of the CDR3 is TGCAGTGCTGCGAGACAGGCTGTCACAGATACGCAGTATTTT. Translated, it gives CSAARQAVTDTQYF.

Worth noting for this clonotype: A clone one base away is much larger, so this may be a read error. The final CDR3 position lacks the conserved phenylalanine or tryptophan, pointing to a likely read error. The CDR3 protein is CSAWGWGTYEQYS. The CDR3 nucleotides read TGCAGTGCCTGGGGGTGGGGCACCTACGAGCAGTACTCC. V is TRBV20-1 and J is TRBJ2-7; D may be TRBD1 or TRBD2 (5 bases each). The ends were cut back, 6 bases at V and 2 bases at J, with 14 bases in the middle. CDR1 and CDR2 (germline): DFQATT, SNEGSKA (reference sequence). The length of the CDR3 is 13 residues.

This clonotype was detected ten times or more. The V gene is TRBV4-2, the J gene TRBJ2-1; 11 bases agree with TRBD2. The CDR3 is made up of 14 amino acids. The V and J ends lost 3 bases and 5 bases, in that order; junction bases with no gene match: 0. From germline, CDR1 is LGHNA and CDR2 YNFKEQ. Here the CDR3 reads CASSQGLADNEQFF. CDR3 nucleotides: TGTGCCAGCAGCCAGGGACTAGCGGACAATGAGCAGTTCTTC.

V gene TRBV29-1 combines with J gene TRBJ2-1, with a tentative D call TRBD1 (6 bases). Germline CDR1 SQVTM, CDR2 ANQGSEA. The CDR3 is made up of 13 amino acids. V was cut by 4 bases and J by 6 bases, with 13 bases left in between. This CDR3 is CSVAGDPSNEQFF. CDR3 coding DNA: TGCAGCGTTGCAGGGGACCCTTCCAATGAGCAGTTCTTC.

The chain employs TRBV28 and TRBJ2-7; D remains unclear. Germline values: CDR1 MDHEN, CDR2 SYDVKM. V gave up 5 bases and J gave up 3 bases, with 11 bases separating them. The CDR3 loop spans 13 amino acids. CDR3 region: CASSASNSYEQYF. CDR3 nucleotide sequence: TGTGCCAGCAGTGCATCCAACAGCTACGAGCAGTACTTC.

This clonotype was seen a few times. The chain recombines TRBV4-3 with TRBJ2-2; 9 positions match TRBD2. Germline values: CDR1 LGHNA, CDR2 YSLEER. The CDR3 loop spans 16 amino acids. V was pared by 1 base and J by 6 bases, with 6 bases of the junction left unmatched. CDR3 sequence (DNA): TGCGCCAGCAGCCAAGGAATAGCGGGAGCGGCCGGGGAGCTGTTTTTT. Translation: CASSQGIAGAAGELFF.

The gene calls are TRBV7-6 and TRBJ2-1, with 7 nucleotides matching TRBD2. Germline loops: CDR1 SGHVS, CDR2 FNYEAQ. The CDR3 runs 15 residues. After removal of 5 bases from V and 4 bases from J, the junction contained 8 bases not matched to a gene. CDR3 amino acids: CASSGQSGVYNEQFF. The CDR3 DNA is TGTGCCAGCAGCGGACAAAGCGGGGTTTACAATGAGCAGTTCTTC.

This clonotype was counted a few times. This chain joins TRBV28 and TRBJ2-4; no clear D gene. This CDR3 spans 13 amino acids. Germline CDR1 is MDHEN and CDR2 is SYDVKM. V was shortened by 7 bases and J by 0 bases, with 7 bases between the two germline ends. CDR3 in amino acids: CASNELAKNIQYF. The CDR3 DNA sequence: TGTGCCAGCAACGAACTAGCCAAAAACATTCAGTACTTC.

This clonotype was found a few times. This chain uses TRBV20-1 with TRBJ2-7, with D maybe TRBD2 (6 bases). V dropped 0 bases and J dropped 6 bases, with 21 bases sitting between them. The CDR3 totals 16 residues. Per germline, CDR1 DFQATT and CDR2 SNEGSKA (reference sequence). This CDR3 reads CSARERGPGVKGEQYF. CDR3 bases: TGCAGTGCTAGAGAGAGGGGACCGGGAGTTAAGGGCGAGCAGTACTTC.

This clonotype has more than one count but fewer than ten. The gene calls are TRBV29-1 and TRBJ2-1, with D possibly being TRBD2 (5 bases). Trimming left V 8 bases short and J 0 bases short, with 17 bases between. There are 15 residues in the CDR3. Germline-derived CDR1 and CDR2 are SQVTM and ANQGSEA. The DNA for the CDR3 is TGCAGCCTCCGGGAATCCGCAAGCTCCTACAATGAGCAGTTCTTC. Protein: CSLRESASSYNEQFF.

This clonotype was seen a handful of times. The V call is TRBV20-1, the J call TRBJ1-6, with D possibly matching TRBD1 (6 bases). The CDR3 runs to 14 residues. Germline loops: CDR1 DFQATT, CDR2 SNEGSKA (reference sequence). Trimming removed 6 bases at V and 9 bases at J, with 18 bases between. As DNA, the CDR3 is TGCAGTGCGACAATAGACAGGAATGGTTCACCCCTCCACTTT. Its translation: CSATIDRNGSPLHF.

This clonotype was counted a few times. CDR3 amino acids: CASSQFGNEQFF. The CDR3 DNA reads as TGTGCCAGCAGCCAATTCGGGAATGAGCAGTTCTTC. This chain uses TRBV14 with TRBJ2-1; no definite D call. The germline V gene encodes CDR1 SGHDN and CDR2 FVKESK. Trimming removed 2 bases from V and 7 bases from J, with 6 bases in between. The CDR3 is 12 amino acids. The variable domain in full, with the rest retrieved from reference TRBV14 and TRBJ2-1, is EAGVTQFPSHSVIEKGQTVTLRCDPISGHDNLYWYRRVMGKEIKFLLHFVKESKQDESGMPNNRFLAERTGGTYSTLKVQPAELEDSGVYFCASSQFGNEQFFGPGTRLTVL.

Many counts were recorded for this clonotype. J is TRBJ2-1 and V is TRBV12-3 or TRBV12-4, with 12 nucleotides matching TRBD2. V lost 3 bases, J lost 8 bases, and 17 bases stayed unmatched. This CDR3 contains 19 residues. This chain's CDR3 is CASSFRYHSTSGSIYEQFF. The DNA for the CDR3 is TGTGCCAGCAGTTTCCGGTACCACTCGACTAGCGGGAGCATCTATGAGCAGTTCTTC.

The chain employs TRBV30 and TRBJ1-3; TRBD1 aligns across 8 bases. Trimming cost V 1 base and J 8 bases; bases outside gene matches: 7. The CDR3 has 14 residues. Germline-derived CDR1 and CDR2 are GTSNPN and SVGIG (reference sequence). In DNA, the CDR3 is TGTGCCTGGAGTGCCACCGGACAGGGATACACCATATATTTT. The encoded protein is CAWSATGQGYTIYF.

The table lists this clonotype with a few counts. This chain uses TRBV11-2 with TRBJ2-7; possible D gene TRBD1, 6 bases. CDR3 length: 14 amino acids. Trimming took off 5 bases at V and 2 bases at J, with 13 bases between the two ends. In germline, CDR1 is SGHAT, CDR2 FQNNGV. The CDR3 reads CASSPLRGTYEQYF. CDR3 DNA sequence: TGTGCCAGCAGCCCCCTCAGGGGTACCTACGAGCAGTACTTC.

The V and J genes are TRBV27 and TRBJ2-7; no clear D gene. Germline V gene data show CDR1 as MNHEY and CDR2 as SMNVEV (reference sequence). The ends were cut back, 0 bases at V and 2 bases at J, with 8 bases in the middle. The CDR3 totals 14 residues. DNA for the CDR3: TGTGCCAGCAGTTTATCGACACCTCCCTACGAGCAGTACTTC. Translating it yields CASSLSTPPYEQYF.

This clonotype has a handful of counts. The J gene is TRBJ1-1, the V gene TRBV10-3; D uncertain. Germline V gene lookup returns CDR1 ENHRY and CDR2 SYGVKD. The V gene lost 10 bases and the J gene lost 6 bases, with 12 bases spanning the gap. CDR3 length: 11 amino acids. CDR3 in DNA: TGTGCCACCGGCAAGGAGGCTGAAGCTTTCTTT. The encoded protein is CATGKEAEAFF.

This clonotype was observed a few times. The chain recombines TRBV29-1 with TRBJ2-1; a possible D gene is TRBD1 (6 bases). CDR3 length: 14 amino acids. V gave up 2 bases and J gave up 8 bases, with 16 bases separating them. Per the germline V gene, CDR1 is SQVTM and CDR2 is ANQGSEA. The CDR3 here is CSVEFRGRGYEQFF. The CDR3 DNA follows: TGCAGCGTTGAATTCAGAGGCAGGGGCTATGAGCAGTTCTTC.

The chain has TRBV18 and TRBJ2-7; perhaps TRBD1 as D (6 bases). The V and J ends lost 1 base and 6 bases respectively, with 16 bases between them. From germline, CDR1 is KGHSH and CDR2 LQKENI. The CDR3 is 15 amino acids. CDR3 in amino acids: CASSPLEGEGGEQYF. The CDR3 nucleotides read TGTGCCAGCTCACCACTTGAGGGGGAAGGAGGCGAGCAGTACTTC.

The V and J genes are TRBV5-1 and TRBJ2-5; 7 bases are shared with TRBD1. CDR1 and CDR2 from the germline V gene are SGHRS and YFSETQ. The CDR3 has 15 residues. V was pared by 5 bases and J by 3 bases, with 10 bases of the junction left unmatched. CDR3 protein: CASSFDRVGEETQYF. CDR3 nucleotide sequence: TGCGCCAGCAGTTTTGACAGGGTCGGGGAAGAGACCCAGTACTTC.

This clonotype was seen more than once but under ten times. V gene TRBV12-3 or TRBV12-4 combines with J gene TRBJ1-1; weak D call: TRBD1 (6 bases). CDR3 size: 13 residues. The ends were cut back, 5 bases at V and 8 bases at J, with 15 bases in the middle. CDR3 loop: CASSPEDRPEAFF. CDR3 nucleotides: TGTGCCAGCAGTCCTGAAGACAGGCCAGAAGCTTTCTTT.

In this sample, this clonotype turned up a few times. Here the CDR3 reads CASSQGGGWQPQHF. The CDR3, as DNA: TGTGCCAGCAGCCAAGGAGGGGGCTGGCAGCCCCAGCATTTT. The rearrangement uses TRBV3-1 and TRBJ1-5; 7 nucleotides agree with TRBD1. The CDR3 runs 14 residues. V trimming: 1 base; J trimming: 7 bases; junction bases outside the gene matches: 4. CDR1 LGHDT and CDR2 YNNKEL come from the germline V gene (reference sequence). Looking up the rest from reference TRBV3-1 and TRBJ1-5 gives the full variable domain: DTAVSQTPKYLVTQMGNDKSIKCEQNLGHDTMYWYKQDSKKFLKIMFSYNNKELIINETVPNRFSPKSPDKAHLNLHINSLELGDSAVYFCASSQGGGWQPQHFGDGTRLSIL.

This clonotype appeared a few times. The CDR3 reads CAISGDTPYEQYF. The CDR3 bases are TGTGCCATCAGTGGTGACACCCCCTACGAGCAGTACTTC. V is TRBV10-3 and J is TRBJ2-7; D not certain. CDR1 is ENHRY, CDR2 SYGVKD, per germline. The CDR3 spans 13 residues. Trimming pared 4 bases from V and 2 bases from J, leaving 9 bases between.

The genes are TRBV28 and TRBJ2-1; no clear D. This CDR3 is built from 13 residues. Deletions cut 5 bases from V and 8 bases from J, with 13 bases between. Germline lookup yields CDR1 MDHEN and CDR2 SYDVKM. The CDR3 bases are TGTGCCAGCAGTCAACTTGACCGAGATGAGCAGTTCTTC. Translation gives CASSQLDRDEQFF.

V is TRBV5-1 and J is TRBJ2-3; tentative D call: TRBD2 (5 bases). CDR1 SGHRS and CDR2 YFSETQ come from the germline V gene. This CDR3 comprises 16 residues. Between the trimmed V and J ends, which lost 1 base and 2 bases, there was a span of 14 bases. CDR3 bases: TGCGCCAGCAGCTTGAGGTGGGAGTTGAACACAGATACGCAGTATTTT. Translation: CASSLRWELNTDTQYF.

In this sample, this clonotype turned up a few times. The chain carries TRBV12-3 or TRBV12-4 and TRBJ1-2; a possible D gene is TRBD1 (6 bases). This CDR3 region has 15 residues. Trimming removed 6 bases from V and 4 bases from J, with 18 bases in between. The CDR3 protein is CASRAQTGQGYGYTF. The CDR3 nucleotides are TGTGCCAGCAGAGCTCAGACAGGTCAGGGCTATGGCTACACCTTC.

V is TRBV6-1 and J is TRBJ1-3; the D is unclear. The CDR3 consists of 15 residues. Germline CDR1 is MNHNS and CDR2 is SASEGT. V was pared by 5 bases and J by 0 bases, with 11 bases between. DNA for the CDR3: TGTGCCAGCAGTCCCGACACCCACTCTGGAAACACCATATATTTT. This codes for CASSPDTHSGNTIYF.

This chain connects TRBV28 to TRBJ2-2; weak D call: TRBD2 (7 bases). Germline V lookup: CDR1 MDHEN, CDR2 SYDVKM. Trimming cost V 2 bases and J 5 bases, with 15 bases left between them. The CDR3 is 16 amino acids. The CDR3 region has the DNA TGTGCCAGCAGTTTAACCGCGGGGGCTGGAACCGGGGAGCTGTTTTTT. Its translation is CASSLTAGAGTGELFF.

In this sample, this clonotype turned up a few times. The chain combines TRBV7-6 with TRBJ2-5; D possibly corresponds to TRBD1 (6 bases). This CDR3 spans 15 amino acids. Germline CDR1 reads SGHVS; CDR2 reads FNYEAQ. The ends were cut back, 5 bases at V and 2 bases at J, with 15 bases in the middle. Written as DNA, the CDR3 is TGTGCCAGCAGCCAACAGGGATACCAGCAAGAGACCCAGTACTTC. Residues: CASSQQGYQQETQYF.

This clonotype turned up a few times. The V call is TRBV18, the J call TRBJ1-1; 8 bases are shared with TRBD1. V was pared by 3 bases and J by 0 bases, with 6 bases of the junction left unmatched. Germline-derived CDR1 and CDR2 are KGHSH and LQKENI. The CDR3 spans 16 residues. The CDR3 nucleotides read TGTGCCAGCTCACCGGATACGGGACAGGTGAACACTGAAGCTTTCTTT. Encoded protein: CASSPDTGQVNTEAFF.

Many counts were recorded for this clonotype. This chain connects TRBV11-2 to TRBJ1-1; unclear D gene. CDR3 length equals 14 residues. Germline CDR1 and CDR2: SGHAT and FQNNGV. V was cut by 2 bases and J by 3 bases, with 10 bases left in between. The CDR3 nucleotides read TGTGCCAGCAGCTTACGAATTTGGGACACTGAAGCTTTCTTT. Amino acid sequence: CASSLRIWDTEAFF.